A selection of T cell receptor beta chains follows, all from one sample in a study of blood T cells in healthy people across ages. TCRdb processed the 5' RACE reads anew with MiXCR; each CDR3 protein has one entry. The top ten hold 15% to 20% of the sample, which has more than 800,000 distinct CDR3 sequences, under 35% seen once. The specimen sequenced was blood. Every receptor here comes from a woman of 80 years or more in good health. The CDR3 runs from the conserved cysteine through the conserved F or W.

CDR3 protein,V gene
CASSYRGSRDTGELFF,TRBV6-5
CASSRSGQRYSNQPQHF,TRBV27
CAISRMDYGYTF,TRBV7-9
CSARDRGEVGKNIQYF,TRBV20-1
CSARVQAGDIQYF,TRBV20-1
CAIKNFDEQFF,TRBV10-3
CASSLGEGYAFF,TRBV7-9
CAGSFPPDRSSYEQYF,TRBV28
CASSLAFRDSRGSYGYTF,TRBV7-2
CASSPTGVNEQYF,TRBV18
CASSLVRAPGELFF,TRBV7-8
CAWNSGRQREKLFF,TRBV30
CASSPGLAGLSTGELFF,TRBV7-9
CASLLGTSYNEQFF,TRBV7-2
CASSQEQGRGETQYF,TRBV14
CSVTDRGSYNEQFF,TRBV29-1
CASSLEGAGETQYF,TRBV5-6
CASSLQGQGMNTEAFF,TRBV5-1
CASSEGLSYNEQFF,TRBV6-2/TRBV6-3
CASSWRGSYTGELFF,TRBV5-6
CASSKVHEQYF,TRBV21-1
CASRLGQADTEAFF,TRBV6-4
CSARSMGAGNEKLFF,TRBV20-1
CASSQVLTIQETQYF,TRBV4-1
CASSLSDSFSYEQYF,TRBV11-2
CASRAEWDRATEAFF,TRBV2
CASSLKTGGWHTEAFF,TRBV7-8
CASSLGGVAELFF,TRBV7-2
CASSLGSWDKPTPFNTGELFF,TRBV11-1
CASSIGFTDTQYF,TRBV12-3/TRBV12-4
CASSLNPGRGNTDTQYF,TRBV11-1
CASRRGLAGAGDTQYF,TRBV7-2
CASSSVDRLMNYGDTF,TRBV7-9
CASSLGAGPSGNTIYF,TRBV5-4
CSASERITIEELFF,TRBV20-1
CASSLAGGGSSYEQYF,TRBV7-6
CASSFYSDTQYF,TRBV7-2
CASSLTPLTGRNLGTQYF,TRBV7-2
CASCRTAQETQYF,TRBV7-2
CASSPQTGGATEAFF,TRBV21-1
CAWSTSRTGETQYF,TRBV30
CASSLGPGKSYNEQFF,TRBV5-4
CASSDRDEQYF,TRBV6-2/TRBV6-3
CSARLGLAGSTDTQYF,TRBV20-1
CASSLGQLQETQYF,TRBV5-1
CASSLWALMRGYTF,TRBV7-2
CASSSSGSGGNTQYF,TRBV12-3/TRBV12-4
CAISDRLGKLFF,TRBV28
CAWSRSFKYNEQFF,TRBV30
CAWSVKGNQPQHF,TRBV30
CASSLLAGGVEQYF,TRBV7-2
CASSLTGGSSYNSPLHF,TRBV7-9
CASSLEGSLAGIQYF,TRBV7-8